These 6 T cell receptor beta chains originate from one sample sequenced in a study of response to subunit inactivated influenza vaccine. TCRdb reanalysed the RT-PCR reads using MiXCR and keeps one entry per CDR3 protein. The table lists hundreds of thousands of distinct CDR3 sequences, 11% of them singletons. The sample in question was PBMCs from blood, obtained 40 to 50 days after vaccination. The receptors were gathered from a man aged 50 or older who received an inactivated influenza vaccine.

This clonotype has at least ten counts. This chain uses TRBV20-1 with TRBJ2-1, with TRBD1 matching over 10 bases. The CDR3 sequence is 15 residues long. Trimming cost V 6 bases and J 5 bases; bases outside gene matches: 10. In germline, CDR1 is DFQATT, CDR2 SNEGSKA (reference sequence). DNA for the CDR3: TGCAGTGCCCAGGGGAAGGACAGGGGGGACAATGAGCAGTTCTTC. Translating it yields CSAQGKDRGDNEQFF.

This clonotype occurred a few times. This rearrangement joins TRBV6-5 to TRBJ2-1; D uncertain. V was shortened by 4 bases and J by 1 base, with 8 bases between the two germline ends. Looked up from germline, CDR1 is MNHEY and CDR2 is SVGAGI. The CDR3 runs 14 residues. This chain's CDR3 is CASSWAASYNEQFF. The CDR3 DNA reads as TGTGCCAGCAGTTGGGCAGCGTCCTACAATGAGCAGTTCTTC.

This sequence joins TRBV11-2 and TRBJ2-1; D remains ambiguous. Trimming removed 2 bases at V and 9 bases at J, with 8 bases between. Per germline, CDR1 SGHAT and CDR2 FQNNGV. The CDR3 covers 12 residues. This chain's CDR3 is CASSLQVPEQFF. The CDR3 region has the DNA TGTGCCAGCAGCTTACAGGTCCCTGAGCAGTTCTTC.

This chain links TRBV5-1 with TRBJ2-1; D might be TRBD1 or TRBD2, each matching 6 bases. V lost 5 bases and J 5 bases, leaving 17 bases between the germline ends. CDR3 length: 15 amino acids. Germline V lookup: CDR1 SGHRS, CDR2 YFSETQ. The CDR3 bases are TGCGCCAGCAGGACGGCGGGACACCCGAACAATGAGCAGTTCTTC. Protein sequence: CASRTAGHPNNEQFF. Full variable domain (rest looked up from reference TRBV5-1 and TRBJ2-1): KAGVTQTPRYLIKTRGQQVTLSCSPISGHRSVSWYQQTPGQGLQFLFEYFSETQRNKGNFPGRFSGRQFSNSRSEMNVSTLELGDSALYLCASRTAGHPNNEQFFGPGTRLTVL.

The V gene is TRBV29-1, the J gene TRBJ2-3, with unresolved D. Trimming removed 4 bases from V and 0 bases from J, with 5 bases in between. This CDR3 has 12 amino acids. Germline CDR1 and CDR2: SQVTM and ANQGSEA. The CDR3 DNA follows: TGCAGCGTTGGACTCAGCACAGATACGCAGTATTTT. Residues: CSVGLSTDTQYF.

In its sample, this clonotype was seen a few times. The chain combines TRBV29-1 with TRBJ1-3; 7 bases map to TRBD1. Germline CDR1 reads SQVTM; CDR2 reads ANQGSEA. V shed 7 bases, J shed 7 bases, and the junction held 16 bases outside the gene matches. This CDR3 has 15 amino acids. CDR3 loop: CSARTGTAPRNTIYF. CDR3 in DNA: TGCAGCGCCAGAACCGGGACAGCGCCTCGGAACACCATATATTTT.